Listed below are T cell receptor beta chains from one sample, sequenced in a study of T cell responses to AZD1222 COVID-19 vaccine. Data came from immunoSEQ multiplex PCR; TCRdb stores just in-frame clones and leaves some out. The table lists roughly 170,000 clones, under 95% of them singletons. The material was peripheral blood, obtained 28 days after the second AZD1222 dose. All receptors come from an adult who received the AZD1222 COVID-19 vaccine. The CDR3 runs from the conserved cysteine through the conserved F or W. A D gene is named only where the DNA matches it firmly. Where a row states a size, it is once, few, many or the class of an expanded clone; other rows omit it.

V gene: TRBV5-4; D gene: .; clone size: .; J gene: TRBJ2-5; CDR3 protein: CASSPLLGKGTQYF; CDR3 DNA: TGTGCCAGCAGCCCCTTACTAGGGAAAGGGACCCAGTACTTC
V gene: TRBV30; D gene: .; clone size: .; J gene: TRBJ1-1; CDR3 protein: CAWSTAMNTEAFF; CDR3 DNA: TGTGCCTGGAGTACTGCGATGAACACTGAAGCTTTCTTT
V gene: TRBV6-1; D gene: .; clone size: few; J gene: TRBJ1-5; CDR3 protein: CASSEIMGGHNQPQHF; CDR3 DNA: TGTGCCAGCAGTGAAATTATGGGGGGGCACAATCAGCCCCAGCATTTT
V gene: TRBV28; D gene: TRBD2; clone size: .; J gene: TRBJ2-3; CDR3 protein: CASSNKREYISSTDTQYF; CDR3 DNA: TGTGCCAGCAGCAACAAGCGGGAATACATCTCTAGCACAGATACGCAGTATTTT
V gene: TRBV2; D gene: TRBD1; clone size: .; J gene: TRBJ1-5; CDR3 protein: CASREPGGRNQPQHF; CDR3 DNA: TGTGCCAGCAGGGAGCCAGGGGGCAGGAATCAGCCCCAGCATTTT
V gene: TRBV30; D gene: .; clone size: .; J gene: TRBJ1-1; CDR3 protein: CAWIRWNTEAFF; CDR3 DNA: TGTGCCTGGATTCGATGGAACACTGAAGCTTTCTTT
V gene: TRBV4-2; D gene: .; clone size: .; J gene: TRBJ2-3; CDR3 protein: CASSQVGGKVADTQYF; CDR3 DNA: TGTGCCAGCAGCCAAGTAGGCGGGAAAGTAGCAGATACGCAGTATTTT
V gene: TRBV11-2; D gene: .; clone size: .; J gene: TRBJ2-7; CDR3 protein: CASSLEGVGIRWEQYF; CDR3 DNA: TGTGCCAGCAGCTTAGAGGGGGTCGGGATCCGGTGGGAGCAGTACTTC
V gene: TRBV9; D gene: .; clone size: .; J gene: TRBJ1-2; CDR3 protein: CASSPRGEGSYGYTF; CDR3 DNA: TGTGCCAGCAGCCCTAGGGGGGAGGGCAGCTATGGCTACACCTTC
V gene: TRBV4-1; D gene: .; clone size: .; J gene: TRBJ1-3; CDR3 protein: CASSQTLSTGNTIYF; CDR3 DNA: TGCGCCAGCAGCCAAACATTAAGTACTGGAAACACCATATATTTT
V gene: TRBV5-1; D gene: TRBD1; clone size: .; J gene: TRBJ2-6; CDR3 protein: CASRLGTDSSGANVLTF; CDR3 DNA: TGCGCCAGCAGGCTCGGGACAGACTCCTCTGGGGCCAACGTCCTGACTTTC
V gene: TRBV5-6; D gene: TRBD2; clone size: .; J gene: TRBJ2-3; CDR3 protein: CASSSKTSGGTDTQYF; CDR3 DNA: TGTGCCAGCAGCTCCAAAACTAGCGGAGGCACAGATACGCAGTATTTT
V gene: TRBV28; D gene: .; clone size: .; J gene: TRBJ1-2; CDR3 protein: CASSLWTVLPYGYTF; CDR3 DNA: TGTGCCAGCAGTTTATGGACAGTGCTACCTTATGGCTACACCTTC
V gene: TRBV5-1; D gene: TRBD1; clone size: .; J gene: TRBJ1-3; CDR3 protein: CASSPTGGFGNTIYF; CDR3 DNA: TGCGCCAGCAGCCCTACAGGGGGCTTCGGAAACACCATATATTTT
V gene: TRBV10-3; D gene: .; clone size: .; J gene: TRBJ1-2; CDR3 protein: CAISERQVDYGYTF; CDR3 DNA: TGTGCCATCAGTGAAAGACAGGTTGACTATGGCTACACCTTC
V gene: TRBV28; D gene: .; clone size: once; J gene: TRBJ2-3; CDR3 protein: CASSFDKDTQYF; CDR3 DNA: TGTGCCAGCAGTTTTGATAAGGATACGCAGTATTTT
V gene: TRBV15; D gene: .; clone size: .; J gene: TRBJ2-3; CDR3 protein: CATRGVDLPNTDTQYF; CDR3 DNA: TGTGCCACCAGAGGAGTAGACTTACCGAATACAGATACGCAGTATTTT
V gene: TRBV5-1; D gene: .; clone size: .; J gene: TRBJ1-5; CDR3 protein: CASSLDGRGSQPQHF; CDR3 DNA: TGCGCCAGCAGCTTGGATGGCAGGGGCAGTCAGCCCCAGCATTTT
V gene: TRBV1; D gene: .; clone size: .; J gene: TRBJ2-3; CDR3 protein: CTSSRITGTMRDTQYF; CDR3 DNA: TGCACCAGCAGCCGGATTACAGGGACGATGAGAGATACGCAGTATTTT
V gene: TRBV7-9; D gene: TRBD1; clone size: .; J gene: TRBJ2-7; CDR3 protein: CASSLWGQAYEQYF; CDR3 DNA: TGTGCCAGCAGCTTATGGGGACAGGCCTACGAGCAGTACTTC
V gene: TRBV28; D gene: .; clone size: .; J gene: TRBJ1-1; CDR3 protein: CASSFMYSGGFPWNTEAFF; CDR3 DNA: TGTGCCAGCAGTTTTATGTATTCCGGGGGCTTCCCCTGGAACACTGAAGCTTTCTTT
V gene: TRBV19; D gene: .; clone size: .; J gene: TRBJ1-4; CDR3 protein: CASTTGHATNEKLFF; CDR3 DNA: TGTGCCAGCACAACAGGACACGCAACTAATGAAAAACTGTTTTTT
V gene: TRBV20-1; D gene: .; clone size: .; J gene: TRBJ1-1; CDR3 protein: CSASGGTRENTEAFF; CDR3 DNA: TGCAGTGCTAGTGGGGGGACCAGAGAGAACACTGAAGCTTTCTTT
V gene: TRBV20-1; D gene: TRBD1; clone size: .; J gene: TRBJ1-5; CDR3 protein: CSASRPPPQGAGQPQHF; CDR3 DNA: TGCAGTGCTAGTCGACCTCCCCCACAGGGGGCAGGTCAGCCCCAGCATTTT
V gene: TRBV10-1; D gene: .; clone size: .; J gene: TRBJ2-3; CDR3 protein: CASSESRWGDRTDTQYF; CDR3 DNA: TGCGCCAGCAGCGAGAGTCGGTGGGGGGACAGAACAGATACGCAGTATTTT
V gene: TRBV4-1; D gene: TRBD2; clone size: .; J gene: TRBJ2-3; CDR3 protein: CASSQQTSGGAGGKYF; CDR3 DNA: TGCGCCAGCAGCCAACAGACTAGCGGGGGGGCGGGAGGCAAGTATTTT
V gene: TRBV20-1; D gene: .; clone size: .; J gene: TRBJ2-3; CDR3 protein: CSASTYSTGEGTDTQYF; CDR3 DNA: TGCAGTGCTAGTACCTATAGTACGGGAGAGGGGACAGATACGCAGTATTTT
V gene: TRBV10-3; D gene: .; clone size: .; J gene: TRBJ2-3; CDR3 protein: CAIHSGRFTDTQYF; CDR3 DNA: TGTGCCATTCATAGCGGAAGGTTCACAGATACGCAGTATTTT
V gene: TRBV5-6; D gene: .; clone size: once; J gene: TRBJ2-7; CDR3 protein: CASNPSREAGGYEQYF; CDR3 DNA: TGTGCCAGCAACCCGAGCAGGGAGGCCGGGGGCTACGAGCAGTACTTC
V gene: TRBV5-4; D gene: .; clone size: .; J gene: TRBJ2-7; CDR3 protein: CASSARGKNEQYF; CDR3 DNA: TGTGCCAGCAGCGCTAGGGGGAAGAACGAGCAGTACTTC
V gene: TRBV28; D gene: .; clone size: .; J gene: TRBJ1-1; CDR3 protein: CASKTDTRFTEAFF; CDR3 DNA: TGTGCCAGCAAAACGGACACTAGATTCACTGAAGCTTTCTTT
V gene: TRBV18; D gene: .; clone size: .; J gene: TRBJ1-2; CDR3 protein: CASSPPQKLYGYTF; CDR3 DNA: TGTGCCAGCTCACCACCCCAGAAATTATATGGCTACACCTTC
V gene: TRBV3-1/TRBV3-2; D gene: .; clone size: .; J gene: TRBJ1-6; CDR3 protein: CASSPNGAHNSPLHF; CDR3 DNA: TGTGCCAGCAGCCCCAACGGGGCCCATAATTCACCCCTCCACTTT
V gene: TRBV5-1; D gene: .; clone size: .; J gene: TRBJ2-3; CDR3 protein: CASSLDSTNTQYF; CDR3 DNA: TGCGCCAGCAGCTTGGACAGCACAAATACGCAGTATTTT
V gene: TRBV7-6; D gene: .; clone size: once; J gene: TRBJ2-7; CDR3 protein: CASSSSTLGLNEQYF; CDR3 DNA: TGTGCCAGCAGCTCGTCCACCTTAGGACTCAACGAGCAGTACTTC
V gene: TRBV7-9; D gene: TRBD1; clone size: .; J gene: TRBJ1-1; CDR3 protein: CASSPTTGGNTEAFF; CDR3 DNA: TGTGCCAGCAGCCCAACGACAGGGGGGAACACTGAAGCTTTCTTT
V gene: TRBV4-2; D gene: .; clone size: .; J gene: TRBJ2-1; CDR3 protein: CASSSPGGAQFF; CDR3 DNA: TGTGCCAGCAGCTCCCCCGGAGGCGCTCAGTTCTTC
V gene: TRBV13; D gene: .; clone size: .; J gene: TRBJ1-2; CDR3 protein: CASSLGSGYQGYTF; CDR3 DNA: TGTGCCAGCAGCTTAGGTTCAGGCTACCAGGGCTACACCTTC
V gene: TRBV19; D gene: .; clone size: .; J gene: TRBJ2-1; CDR3 protein: CASSPGSPLKEQFF; CDR3 DNA: TGTGCCAGTAGTCCGGGGTCCCCTCTGAAGGAGCAGTTCTTC
V gene: TRBV11-2; D gene: .; clone size: .; J gene: TRBJ2-1; CDR3 protein: CASSLGVASYNEQFF; CDR3 DNA: TGTGCCAGCAGCTTGGGGGTGGCCTCCTACAATGAGCAGTTCTTC
V gene: TRBV19; D gene: TRBD2; clone size: .; J gene: TRBJ2-3; CDR3 protein: CASSPVAGATDTQYF; CDR3 DNA: TGTGCCAGTAGTCCTGTAGCGGGAGCGACAGATACGCAGTATTTT
V gene: TRBV29-1; D gene: .; clone size: .; J gene: TRBJ2-2; CDR3 protein: CSVDAGELFF; CDR3 DNA: TGCAGCGTTGACGCCGGGGAGCTGTTTTTT
V gene: TRBV29-1; D gene: TRBD2; clone size: .; J gene: TRBJ2-1; CDR3 protein: CSVDGSGLYNEQFF; CDR3 DNA: TGCAGCGTTGACGGTAGCGGGCTCTACAATGAGCAGTTCTTC
V gene: TRBV4-3; D gene: .; clone size: .; J gene: TRBJ1-2; CDR3 protein: CASSGGANYGYTF; CDR3 DNA: TGCGCCAGCTCCGGGGGAGCTAACTATGGCTACACCTTC
V gene: TRBV2; D gene: .; clone size: once; J gene: TRBJ1-3; CDR3 protein: CASEGPSDTIYF; CDR3 DNA: TGTGCCTCCGAGGGCCCGTCGGACACCATATATTTT
V gene: TRBV6-5; D gene: .; clone size: .; J gene: TRBJ1-2; CDR3 protein: CASSQTGRGGYTF; CDR3 DNA: TGTGCCAGCAGCCAAACAGGGCGTGGTGGCTACACCTTC
V gene: TRBV5-1; D gene: TRBD2; clone size: .; J gene: TRBJ2-2; CDR3 protein: CASSLSGRDTGELFF; CDR3 DNA: TGCGCCAGCAGCTTGTCCGGGAGGGACACCGGGGAGCTGTTTTTT
V gene: TRBV28; D gene: .; clone size: .; J gene: TRBJ1-2; CDR3 protein: CASSLPSTAYGYTF; CDR3 DNA: TGTGCCAGCAGTTTACCCTCGACAGCCTATGGCTACACCTTC